This T cell receptor beta chain was retrieved from a study of identical twins. V trimming: 6 bases; J trimming: 4 bases; junction bases outside the gene matches: 9. CDR3 length: 15 residues. Germline V gene lookup returns CDR1 MNHNS and CDR2 SASEGT. TCRdb ran MiXCR on the 5' RACE reads and lists one entry per CDR3 protein. In the table there are 350,000 to 500,000 distinct CDR3 sequences, roughly 20% of which are singletons. The table lists this clonotype with many counts. Sequencing was carried out using naive T cells sorted from blood. The receptor was derived from a man aged 50 to 60 in good health. V is TRBV6-1 and J is TRBJ1-1, with 9 bases that match TRBD1. CDR3 sequence reads: CASSATGGTVTEAFF. The CDR3 DNA follows: TGTGCCAGCAGCGCGACAGGGGGGACGGTCACTGAAGCTTTCTTT.